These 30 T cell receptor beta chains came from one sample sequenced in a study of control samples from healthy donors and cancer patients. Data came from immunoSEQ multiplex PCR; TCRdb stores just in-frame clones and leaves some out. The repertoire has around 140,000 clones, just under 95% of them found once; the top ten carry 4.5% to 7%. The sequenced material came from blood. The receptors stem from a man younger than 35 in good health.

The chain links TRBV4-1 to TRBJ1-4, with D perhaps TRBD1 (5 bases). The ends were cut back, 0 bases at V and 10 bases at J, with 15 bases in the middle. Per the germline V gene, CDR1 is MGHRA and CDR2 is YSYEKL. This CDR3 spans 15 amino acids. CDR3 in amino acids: CASSQDLFLRGKLFF. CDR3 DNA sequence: TGCGCCAGCAGCCAAGATCTATTTTTAAGGGGAAAACTGTTTTTT.

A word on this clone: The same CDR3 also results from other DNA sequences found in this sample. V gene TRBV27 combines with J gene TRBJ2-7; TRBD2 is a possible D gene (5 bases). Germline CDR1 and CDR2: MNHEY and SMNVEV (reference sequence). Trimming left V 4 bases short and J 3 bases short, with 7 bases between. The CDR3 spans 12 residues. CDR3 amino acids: CASSSGSYEQYF. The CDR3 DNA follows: TGTGCCAGCAGTTCGGGGAGCTACGAGCAGTACTTC.

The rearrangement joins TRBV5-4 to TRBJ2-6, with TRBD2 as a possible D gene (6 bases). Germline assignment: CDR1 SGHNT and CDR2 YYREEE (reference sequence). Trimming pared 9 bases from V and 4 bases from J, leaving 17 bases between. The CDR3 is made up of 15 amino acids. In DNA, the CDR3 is TGTGCCACTCTTCCCGGGGGATCAGGGGCCAACGTCCTGACTTTC. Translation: CATLPGGSGANVLTF. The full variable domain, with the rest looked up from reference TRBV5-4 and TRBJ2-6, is ETGVTQSPTHLIKTRGQQVTLRCSSQSGHNTVSWYQQALGQGPQFIFQYYREEENGRGNFPPRFSGLQFPNYSSELNVNALELDDSALYLCATLPGGSGANVLTFGAGSRLTVL.

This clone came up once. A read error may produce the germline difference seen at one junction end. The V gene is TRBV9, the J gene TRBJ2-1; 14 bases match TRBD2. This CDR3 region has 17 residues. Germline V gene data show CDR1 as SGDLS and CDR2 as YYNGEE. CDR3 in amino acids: CTSSSSGLAGAYNEQFF. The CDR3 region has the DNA TGTACCAGCAGCTCTTCGGGACTAGCGGGGGCCTACAATGAGCAGTTCTTC.

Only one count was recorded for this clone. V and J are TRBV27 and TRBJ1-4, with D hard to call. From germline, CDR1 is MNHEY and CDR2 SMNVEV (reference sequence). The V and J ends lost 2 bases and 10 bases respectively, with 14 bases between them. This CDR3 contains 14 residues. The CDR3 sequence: CASSLDLSGVKLFF. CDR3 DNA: TGTGCCAGCAGTTTAGATCTCTCCGGGGTAAAACTGTTTTTT.

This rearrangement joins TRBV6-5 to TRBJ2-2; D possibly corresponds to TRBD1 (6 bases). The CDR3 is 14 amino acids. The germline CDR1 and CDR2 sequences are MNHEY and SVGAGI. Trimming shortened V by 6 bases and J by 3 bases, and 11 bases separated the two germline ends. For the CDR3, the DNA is TGTGCCAGCAGGACAGGACCTGACACCGGGGAGCTGTTTTTT. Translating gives CASRTGPDTGELFF.

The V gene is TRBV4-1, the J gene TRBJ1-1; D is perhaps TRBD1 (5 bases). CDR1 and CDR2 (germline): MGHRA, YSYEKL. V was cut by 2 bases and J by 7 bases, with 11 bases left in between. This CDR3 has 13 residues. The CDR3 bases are TGCGCCAGCAGCCAAACCCGGGGGGATGAAGCTTTCTTT. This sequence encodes CASSQTRGDEAFF.

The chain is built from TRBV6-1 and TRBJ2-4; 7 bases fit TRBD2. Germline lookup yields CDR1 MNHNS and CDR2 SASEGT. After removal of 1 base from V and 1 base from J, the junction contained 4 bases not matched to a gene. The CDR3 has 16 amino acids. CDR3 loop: CASSEGLAAAKNIQYF. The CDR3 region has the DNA TGTGCCAGCAGTGAAGGGCTAGCGGCGGCCAAAAACATTCAGTACTTC.

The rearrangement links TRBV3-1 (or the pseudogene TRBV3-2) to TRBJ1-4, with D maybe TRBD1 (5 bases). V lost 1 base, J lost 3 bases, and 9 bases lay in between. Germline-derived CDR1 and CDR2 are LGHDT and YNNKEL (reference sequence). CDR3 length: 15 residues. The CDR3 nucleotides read TGTGCCAGCAGCCAAGGGGGACGATCTAATGAAAAACTGTTTTTT. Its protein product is CASSQGGRSNEKLFF.

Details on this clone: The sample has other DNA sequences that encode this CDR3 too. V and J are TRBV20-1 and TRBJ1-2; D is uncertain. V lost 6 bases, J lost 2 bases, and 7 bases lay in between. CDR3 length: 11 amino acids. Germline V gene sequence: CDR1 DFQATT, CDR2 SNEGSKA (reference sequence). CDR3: CSARPNYGYTF. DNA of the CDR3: TGCAGTGCCCGGCCCAACTATGGCTACACCTTC.

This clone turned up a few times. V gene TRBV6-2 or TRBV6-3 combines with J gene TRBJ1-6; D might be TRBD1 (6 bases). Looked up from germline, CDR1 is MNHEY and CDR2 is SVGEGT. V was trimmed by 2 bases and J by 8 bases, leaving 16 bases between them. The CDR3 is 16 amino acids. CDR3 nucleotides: TGTGCCAGCAGTTACGGGGCATCTTACAGGGATTCACCCCTCCACTTT. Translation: CASSYGASYRDSPLHF.

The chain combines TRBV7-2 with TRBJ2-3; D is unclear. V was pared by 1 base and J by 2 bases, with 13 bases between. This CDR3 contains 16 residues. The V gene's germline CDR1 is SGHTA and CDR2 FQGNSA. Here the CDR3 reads CASSLVLVLDTDTQYF. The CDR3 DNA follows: TGTGCCAGCAGCTTAGTTCTAGTTCTTGACACAGATACGCAGTATTTT. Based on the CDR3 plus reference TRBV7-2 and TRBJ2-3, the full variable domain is GAGVSQSPSNKVTEKGKDVELRCDPISGHTALYWYRQSLGQGLEFLIYFQGNSAPDKSGLPSDRFSAERTGGSVSTLTIQRTQQEDSAVYLCASSLVLVLDTDTQYFGPGTRLTVL.

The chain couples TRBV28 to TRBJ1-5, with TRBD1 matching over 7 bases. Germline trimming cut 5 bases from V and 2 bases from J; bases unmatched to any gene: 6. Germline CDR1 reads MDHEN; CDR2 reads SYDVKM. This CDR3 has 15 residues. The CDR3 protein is CASSVTGLGNQPQHF. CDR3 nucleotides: TGTGCCAGCAGTGTGACAGGGCTGGGCAATCAGCCCCAGCATTTT.

The CDR3 sequence: CASRHFGGATTEAFF. The CDR3 bases are TGTGCCAGCAGACATTTCGGGGGGGCGACCACTGAAGCTTTCTTT. V and J are TRBV6-5 and TRBJ1-1; D is possibly TRBD1 (6 bases). The CDR3 runs to 15 residues. The ends were cut back, 6 bases at V and 4 bases at J, with 18 bases in the middle. The germline V gene has CDR1 MNHEY and CDR2 SVGAGI.

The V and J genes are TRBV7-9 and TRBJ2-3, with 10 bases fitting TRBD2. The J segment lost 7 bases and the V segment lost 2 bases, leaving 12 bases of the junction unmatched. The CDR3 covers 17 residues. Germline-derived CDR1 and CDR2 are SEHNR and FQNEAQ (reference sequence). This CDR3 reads CASSLKESGGASYTQYF. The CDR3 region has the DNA TGTGCCAGCAGCTTAAAGGAAAGCGGGGGGGCATCATATACGCAGTATTTT.

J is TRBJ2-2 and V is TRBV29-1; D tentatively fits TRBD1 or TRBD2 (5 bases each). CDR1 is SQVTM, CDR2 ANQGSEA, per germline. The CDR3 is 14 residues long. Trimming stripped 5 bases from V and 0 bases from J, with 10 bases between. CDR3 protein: CSVRGSPNTGELFF. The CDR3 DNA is TGCAGCGTTCGGGGCAGCCCGAACACCGGGGAGCTGTTTTTT.

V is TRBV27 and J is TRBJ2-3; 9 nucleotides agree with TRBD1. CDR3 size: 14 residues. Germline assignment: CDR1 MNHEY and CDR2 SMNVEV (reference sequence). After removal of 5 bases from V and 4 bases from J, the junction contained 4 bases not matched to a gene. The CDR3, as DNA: TGTGCCAGCAGTACGACAGGGGGAGCAGATACGCAGTATTTT. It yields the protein CASSTTGGADTQYF.

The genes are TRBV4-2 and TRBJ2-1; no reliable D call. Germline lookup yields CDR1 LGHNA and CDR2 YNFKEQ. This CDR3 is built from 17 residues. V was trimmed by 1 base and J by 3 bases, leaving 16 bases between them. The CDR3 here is CASSQGFPPGDYNEQFF. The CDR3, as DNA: TGTGCCAGCAGCCAAGGTTTTCCACCCGGTGACTACAATGAGCAGTTCTTC.

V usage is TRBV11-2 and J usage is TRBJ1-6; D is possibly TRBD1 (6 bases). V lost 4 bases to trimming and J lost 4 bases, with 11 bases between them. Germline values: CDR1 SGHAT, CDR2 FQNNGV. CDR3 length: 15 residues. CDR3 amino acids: CASSSGTLYNSPLHF. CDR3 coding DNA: TGTGCCAGCAGCTCCGGGACACTTTATAATTCACCCCTCCACTTT.

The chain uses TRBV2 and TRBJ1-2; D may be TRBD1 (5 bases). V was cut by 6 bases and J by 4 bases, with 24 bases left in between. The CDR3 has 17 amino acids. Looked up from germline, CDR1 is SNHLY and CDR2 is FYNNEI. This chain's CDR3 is CASRAQDRDLEFYGYTF. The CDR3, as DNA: TGTGCCAGCAGGGCGCAAGACCGGGACTTGGAGTTCTATGGCTACACCTTC.

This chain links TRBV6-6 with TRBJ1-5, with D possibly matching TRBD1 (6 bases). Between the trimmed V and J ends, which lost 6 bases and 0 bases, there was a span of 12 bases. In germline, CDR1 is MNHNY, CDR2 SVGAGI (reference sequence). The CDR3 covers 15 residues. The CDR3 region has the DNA TGTGCCAGCAGCCCAGACAGGTATAGCAATCAGCCCCAGCATTTT. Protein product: CASSPDRYSNQPQHF.

CDR3: CASSLAGAEKLFF. CDR3 nucleotide sequence: TGTGCCAGCAGCTTGGCAGGGGCTGAAAAACTGTTTTTT. This rearrangement joins TRBV7-9 to TRBJ1-4; a possible D gene is TRBD1 (6 bases). The CDR3 contains 13 residues. In germline, CDR1 is SEHNR, CDR2 FQNEAQ (reference sequence). Trimming removed 3 bases from V and 7 bases from J, with 9 bases in between.

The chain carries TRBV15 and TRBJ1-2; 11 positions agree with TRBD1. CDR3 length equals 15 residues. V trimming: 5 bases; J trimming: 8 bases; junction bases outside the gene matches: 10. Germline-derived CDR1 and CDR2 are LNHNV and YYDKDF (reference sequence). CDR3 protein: CATSASRTGGVGYTF. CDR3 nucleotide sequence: TGTGCCACCAGCGCATCCAGGACAGGGGGCGTCGGCTACACCTTC.

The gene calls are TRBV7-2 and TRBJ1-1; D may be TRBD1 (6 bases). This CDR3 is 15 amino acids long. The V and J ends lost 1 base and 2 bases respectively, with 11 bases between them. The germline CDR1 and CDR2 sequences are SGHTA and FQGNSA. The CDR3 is CASSLDGTYNTEAFF. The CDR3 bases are TGTGCCAGCAGCTTAGACGGGACATATAACACTGAAGCTTTCTTT.

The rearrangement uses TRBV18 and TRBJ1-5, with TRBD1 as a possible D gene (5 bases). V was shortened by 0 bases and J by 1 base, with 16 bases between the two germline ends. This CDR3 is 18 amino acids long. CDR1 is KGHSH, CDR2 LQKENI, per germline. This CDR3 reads CASSPPEGVGDSNQPQHF. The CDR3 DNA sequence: TGTGCCAGCTCACCACCCGAAGGAGTTGGGGACAGCAATCAGCCCCAGCATTTT.

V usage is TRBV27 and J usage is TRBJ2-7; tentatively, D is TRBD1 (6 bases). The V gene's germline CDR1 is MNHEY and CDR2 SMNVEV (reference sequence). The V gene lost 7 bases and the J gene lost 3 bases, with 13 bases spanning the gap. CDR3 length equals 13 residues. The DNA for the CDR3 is TGTGCCAGCATTTGGGACATCTTCTACGAGCAGTACTTC. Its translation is CASIWDIFYEQYF.

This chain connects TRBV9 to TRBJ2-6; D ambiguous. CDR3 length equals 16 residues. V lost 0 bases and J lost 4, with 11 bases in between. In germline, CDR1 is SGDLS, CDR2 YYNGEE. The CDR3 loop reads CASSVAARTGANVLTF. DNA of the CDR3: TGTGCCAGCAGCGTAGCTGCCCGGACCGGGGCCAACGTCCTGACTTTC.

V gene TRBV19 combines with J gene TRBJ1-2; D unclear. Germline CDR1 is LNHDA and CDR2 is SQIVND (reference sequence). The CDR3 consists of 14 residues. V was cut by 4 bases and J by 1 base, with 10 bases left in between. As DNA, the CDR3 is TGTGCCAGTAGTAAACAGTCCCTTAACTATGGCTACACCTTC. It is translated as CASSKQSLNYGYTF.

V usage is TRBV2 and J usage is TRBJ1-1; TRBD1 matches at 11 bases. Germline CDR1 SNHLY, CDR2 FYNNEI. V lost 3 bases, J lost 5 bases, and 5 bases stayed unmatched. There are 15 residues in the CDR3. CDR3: CASSEGQGGLTEAFF. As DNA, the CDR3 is TGTGCCAGCAGTGAGGGACAGGGGGGTCTAACTGAAGCTTTCTTT.

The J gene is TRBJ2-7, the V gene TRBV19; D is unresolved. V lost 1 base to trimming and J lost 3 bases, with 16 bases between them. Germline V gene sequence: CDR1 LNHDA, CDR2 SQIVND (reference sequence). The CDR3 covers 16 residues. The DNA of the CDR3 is TGTGCCAGTAGTATAGGGGTTTTTTCCGGGCACTACGAGCAGTACTTC. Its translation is CASSIGVFSGHYEQYF.